This T cell receptor beta chain was identified in a study of T cell responses to AZD1222 COVID-19 vaccine. CDR3 length equals 13 residues. V shed 1 base and J shed 5 bases, with 8 bases lying between them. Germline V gene data show CDR1 as SGHAT and CDR2 as FQNNGV. Clones were read by immunoSEQ multiplex PCR, and TCRdb kept only the in-frame ones, dropping some. The sample lists some 130,000 clones; about nine tenths were seen once. This TCR was sampled from an adult in good health. This material consisted of peripheral blood, taken on day 0 of AZD1222 vaccination. V is TRBV11-2 and J is TRBJ1-1; no clear D gene. This chain's CDR3 is CASSLGSATEAFF. In DNA form, the CDR3 reads TGTGCCAGCAGCTTAGGGTCAGCAACTGAAGCTTTCTTT.